Below, 22 T cell receptor beta chains from the same sample are listed, as sequenced in a study of T cell responses to AZD1222 COVID-19 vaccine. Method: immunoSEQ multiplex PCR; TCRdb's copy keeps in-frame clones and lacks some. In the table there are 90,000 to 150,000 clones, approximately 92% of which are singletons. The sequencing here drew on peripheral blood, taken 28 days after the second dose of the MenACWY control vaccine. All receptors come from an adult who received the MenACWY meningococcal vaccine as a control.

The chain combines TRBV9 with TRBJ2-7; 7 nucleotides line up with TRBD1. V was pared by 0 bases and J by 0 bases, with 3 bases of the junction left unmatched. The CDR3 is 15 amino acids. The germline V gene encodes CDR1 SGDLS and CDR2 YYNGEE. The CDR3 DNA reads as TGTGCCAGCAGCGTAGCGGCAGGGGGCTCCTACGAGCAGTACTTC. This translates into CASSVAAGGSYEQYF. Drawing the rest from reference TRBV9 and TRBJ2-7, the complete variable domain is DSGVTQTPKHLITATGQRVTLRCSPRSGDLSVYWYQQSLDQGLQFLIQYYNGEERAKGNILERFSAQQFPDLHSELNLSSLELGDSALYFCASSVAAGGSYEQYFGPGTRLTVT.

The chain employs TRBV14 and TRBJ1-4; 7 nucleotides line up with TRBD1. V was pared by 4 bases and J by 8 bases, with 4 bases of the junction left unmatched. CDR1 is SGHDN, CDR2 FVKESK, per germline. The CDR3 sequence is 13 residues long. The CDR3 here is CASSRQGGEKLFF. The DNA of the CDR3 is TGTGCCAGCAGCCGACAGGGAGGGGAAAAACTGTTTTTT.

This chain joins TRBV7-9 and TRBJ1-1, with 10 bases matching TRBD1. The length of the CDR3 is 15 residues. The germline V gene encodes CDR1 SEHNR and CDR2 FQNEAQ (reference sequence). Germline trimming cut 1 base from V and 7 bases from J; bases unmatched to any gene: 6. In DNA form, the CDR3 reads TGTGCCAGCAGCTTAGAGACAGGGGGCCCCAGTGAAGCTTTCTTT. Encoded protein: CASSLETGGPSEAFF.

The chain recombines TRBV7-6 with TRBJ1-6; 8 bases agree with TRBD1. This CDR3 contains 16 residues. The germline CDR1 and CDR2 sequences are SGHVS and FNYEAQ. Germline trimming cut 1 base from V and 10 bases from J; bases unmatched to any gene: 9. CDR3 residues: CASSLDVGQGGSPLHF. CDR3 in DNA: TGTGCCAGCAGCTTAGACGTAGGACAGGGAGGCTCACCCCTCCACTTT. Supplemented by reference TRBV7-6 and TRBJ1-6, the full variable domain reads GAGVSQSPRYKVTKRGQDVALRCDPISGHVSLYWYRQALGQGPEFLTYFNYEAQQDKSGLPNDRFSAERPEGSISTLTIQRTEQRDSAMYRCASSLDVGQGGSPLHFGNGTRLTVT.

The chain is built from TRBV12-5 and TRBJ2-5; TRBD1 is a possible D gene (6 bases). The CDR3 is 17 residues long. CDR1 LGHNT and CDR2 FRNRAP come from the germline V gene. Trimming shortened V by 2 bases and J by 4 bases, and 20 bases separated the two germline ends. CDR3 sequence reads: CASGLSLGRGPRETQYF. CDR3 DNA: TGTGCTAGTGGTTTGTCCCTGGGCAGGGGTCCAAGAGAGACCCAGTACTTC.

The chain recombines TRBV28 with TRBJ2-3; 11 bases fit TRBD2. Germline assignment: CDR1 MDHEN and CDR2 SYDVKM. The V segment lost 6 bases and the J segment 6 bases; nucleotides outside the gene matches: 8. The CDR3 covers 15 residues. CDR3 loop: CASRHSGGAEDTQYF. In DNA form, the CDR3 reads TGTGCCAGCAGGCATAGCGGGGGGGCCGAGGATACGCAGTATTTT.

CDR3 loop: CASSLGTGETQYF. CDR3 nucleotide sequence: TGCGCCAGCAGCTTGGGGACAGGAGAGACCCAGTACTTC. The chain is built from TRBV5-1 and TRBJ2-5; 7 nucleotides match TRBD1. This CDR3 has 13 amino acids. Germline loops: CDR1 SGHRS, CDR2 YFSETQ. Losses at the gene ends were 0 bases for V and 4 bases for J; bases not matched to a gene: 0.

The rearrangement joins TRBV7-8 to TRBJ1-6; tentatively, D is TRBD1 (6 bases). V shed 1 base and J shed 2 bases, with 12 bases lying between them. Germline assignment: CDR1 SGHVS and CDR2 FQNEAQ. This CDR3 region has 17 residues. The CDR3 nucleotides are TGTGCCAGCAGCTTAGGAGTACAGGGAGCCTATAATTCACCCCTCCACTTT. Amino acid sequence: CASSLGVQGAYNSPLHF.

The chain couples TRBV6-5 to TRBJ1-5; D gene ambiguous. V was cut by 6 bases and J by 0 bases, with 6 bases left in between. This CDR3 has 13 residues. From germline, CDR1 is MNHEY and CDR2 SVGAGI. CDR3 coding DNA: TGTGCCAGCAGCGCTTATAGCAATCAGCCCCAGCATTTT. As protein: CASSAYSNQPQHF.

The chain joins TRBV7-9 to TRBJ1-6; TRBD1 might be the D (5 bases). V was shortened by 5 bases and J by 8 bases, with 13 bases between the two germline ends. This CDR3 contains 14 residues. Germline values: CDR1 SEHNR, CDR2 FQNEAQ (reference sequence). CDR3 DNA sequence: TGTGCCAGCAGCAGGGGAGGGATCGATTCACCCCTCCACTTT. Its translation is CASSRGGIDSPLHF. The variable domain in full, with the rest retrieved from reference TRBV7-9 and TRBJ1-6, is DTGVSQNPRHKITKRGQNVTFRCDPISEHNRLYWYRQTLGQGPEFLTYFQNEAQLEKSRLLSDRFSAERPKGSFSTLEIQRTEQGDSAMYLCASSRGGIDSPLHFGNGTRLTVT.

The rearrangement uses TRBV25-1 and TRBJ1-4, with TRBD1 matching over 11 bases. There are 17 residues in the CDR3. Germline trimming cut 4 bases from V and 2 bases from J; bases unmatched to any gene: 6. Germline CDR1 MGHDK, CDR2 SYGVNS. The CDR3 coding sequence is TGTGCCAGCAGTGTGCCGGACAGGGGGCTCACTAATGAAAAACTGTTTTTT. Encoded protein: CASSVPDRGLTNEKLFF. The full variable domain, with the rest looked up from reference TRBV25-1 and TRBJ1-4, is EADIYQTPRYLVIGTGKKITLECSQTMGHDKMYWYQQDPGMELHLIHYSYGVNSTEKGDLSSESTVSRIRTEHFPLTLESARPSHTSQYLCASSVPDRGLTNEKLFFGSGTQLSVL.

The chain is built from TRBV5-6 and TRBJ2-7; D not certain. Germline V gives CDR1 SGHDT, CDR2 YYEEEE. The CDR3 is 12 residues long. V shed 3 bases and J shed 1 base, with 5 bases lying between them. The CDR3 loop reads CASSYKSYEQYV. Written as DNA, the CDR3 is TGTGCCAGCAGCTACAAGTCCTACGAGCAGTACGTC.

The chain combines TRBV6-5 with TRBJ2-1; 13 bases match TRBD2. The V gene end was trimmed by 6 bases and the J gene end by 6 bases; junction bases not matched to a gene: 2. CDR1 and CDR2 (germline): MNHEY, SVGAGI. The CDR3 covers 14 residues. The CDR3 DNA reads as TGTGCCAGCAGGGGACTAGCGGGACCCAATGAGCAGTTCTTC. Protein product: CASRGLAGPNEQFF.

The chain has TRBV23-1 and TRBJ2-5, with 10 bases aligning to TRBD1. TRBV23-1 falls under the ORF class, with uncertain function. Trimming took 4 bases from V and 5 from J; bases not matched to a gene: 19. The CDR3 extends over 19 amino acids. CDR3 in amino acids: CASSRARTGGSIAVETQYF. In DNA, the CDR3 is TGCGCCAGCAGTCGGGCAAGGACAGGGGGAAGTATCGCAGTGGAGACCCAGTACTTC.

Only a few counts were recorded for this clone. This sequence joins TRBV2 and TRBJ2-1, with TRBD2 matching over 12 bases. The junction had 12 bases not matched to a gene; V was cut back by 8 bases and J by 7 bases. The V gene's germline CDR1 is SNHLY and CDR2 FYNNEI. This CDR3 spans 16 amino acids. CDR3 amino acids: CASLFTSGGYLNEQFF. CDR3 nucleotide sequence: TGTGCCAGCCTCTTTACTAGCGGGGGGTATCTAAATGAGCAGTTCTTC.

The chain couples TRBV5-4 to TRBJ2-3; TRBD2 aligns across 7 bases. CDR3 size: 15 residues. V trimming: 3 bases; J trimming: 0 bases; junction bases outside the gene matches: 4. Germline V CDR1 and CDR2: SGHNT, YYREEE (reference sequence). CDR3 coding DNA: TGTGCCAGCAGCTCGGTGGGACTAAGCACAGATACGCAGTATTTT. Its translation: CASSSVGLSTDTQYF.

The chain joins TRBV20-1 to TRBJ1-5; tentative D call: TRBD1 (5 bases). Per the germline V gene, CDR1 is DFQATT and CDR2 is SNEGSKA (reference sequence). Trimming stripped 3 bases from V and 5 bases from J, with 11 bases between. The CDR3 runs 13 residues. This chain's CDR3 is CSASPQGDQPQHF. The CDR3, as DNA: TGCAGTGCTAGTCCCCAGGGTGATCAGCCCCAGCATTTT.

The chain recombines TRBV19 with TRBJ1-6; possibly TRBD1 for D (5 bases). Per the germline V gene, CDR1 is LNHDA and CDR2 is SQIVND (reference sequence). The V end was cut by 4 bases, the J end by 10 bases, with 14 bases between. CDR3 length: 14 amino acids. The CDR3: CASSTQMGDSPLHF. The CDR3 DNA follows: TGTGCCAGTAGTACCCAGATGGGGGACTCACCCCTCCACTTT.

The chain combines TRBV11-2 with TRBJ2-1, with D possibly matching TRBD2 (7 bases). Germline values: CDR1 SGHAT, CDR2 FQNNGV. The CDR3 sequence is 16 residues long. The germline V and J ends were trimmed by 2 bases and 0 bases, with 11 bases remaining between them. The CDR3 nucleotides are TGTGCCAGCAGCTTAAACGGGGGGCCCTCCTACAATGAGCAGTTCTTC. It is translated as CASSLNGGPSYNEQFF.

The J gene is TRBJ2-7, the V gene TRBV9, with D hard to call. V was clipped by 1 base and J by 0 bases, with 14 bases between them. The CDR3 loop spans 16 amino acids. Germline assignment: CDR1 SGDLS and CDR2 YYNGEE. The CDR3 coding sequence is TGTGCCAGCAGCGTATCCGCCAGTCCCAGCTCCTACGAGCAGTACTTC. Translation: CASSVSASPSSYEQYF.

This sequence joins TRBV5-8 and TRBJ2-1; D is ambiguous. Per the germline V gene, CDR1 is SGHTS and CDR2 is YDEGEE. V was trimmed by 2 bases and J by 10 bases, leaving 4 bases between them. CDR3 length: 10 residues. The CDR3 nucleotides are TGTGCCAGCAGCTTCCGGGAGCAGTTCTTC. Encoded protein: CASSFREQFF.

The chain recombines TRBV5-6 with TRBJ2-2; D gene unclear. Looked up from germline, CDR1 is SGHDT and CDR2 is YYEEEE. The CDR3 is 16 amino acids. With 3 bases removed from V and 3 bases from J, the gap between germline ends came to 15 bases. The CDR3: CASSSRYSPYTGELFF. The DNA for the CDR3 is TGTGCCAGCAGCTCCAGATACAGTCCCTACACCGGGGAGCTGTTTTTT. Combining the CDR3 with reference TRBV5-6 and TRBJ2-2 gives the whole variable domain DAGVTQSPTHLIKTRGQQVTLRCSPKSGHDTVSWYQQALGQGPQFIFQYYEEEERQRGNFPDRFSGHQFPNYSSELNVNALLLGDSALYLCASSSRYSPYTGELFFGEGSRLTVL.